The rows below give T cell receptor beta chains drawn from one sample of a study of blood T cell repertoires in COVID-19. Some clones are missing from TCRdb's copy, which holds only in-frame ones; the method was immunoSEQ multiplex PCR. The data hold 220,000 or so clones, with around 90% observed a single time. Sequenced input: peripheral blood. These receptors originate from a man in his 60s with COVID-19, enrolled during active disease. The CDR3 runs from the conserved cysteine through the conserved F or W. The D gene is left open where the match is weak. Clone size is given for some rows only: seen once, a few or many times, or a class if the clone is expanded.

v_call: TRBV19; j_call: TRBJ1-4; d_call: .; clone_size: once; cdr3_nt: TGTGCCAGTAGTATGGGTTGGCAGGGCGAGGAAAAACTGTTTTTT; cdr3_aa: CASSMGWQGEEKLFF
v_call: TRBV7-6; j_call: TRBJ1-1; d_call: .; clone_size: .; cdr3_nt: TGTGCCAGCAGCCCTCTCGGGCAGACAGTTTTAAACACTGAAGCTTTCTTT; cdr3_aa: CASSPLGQTVLNTEAFF
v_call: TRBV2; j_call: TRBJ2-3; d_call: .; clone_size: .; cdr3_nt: TGTGCCAGCACGGAGCTAGCTAAGGATACGCAGTATTTT; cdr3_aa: CASTELAKDTQYF
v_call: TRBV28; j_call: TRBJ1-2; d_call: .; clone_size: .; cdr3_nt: TGTGCCAGCAGTCCAACAGGGTTGCGGTATGGCTACACCTTC; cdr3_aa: CASSPTGLRYGYTF
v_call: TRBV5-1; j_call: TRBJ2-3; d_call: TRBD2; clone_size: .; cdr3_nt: TGCGCCAGCAGCTTGGTCGCGGGAGTTAAAGATACGCAGTATTTT; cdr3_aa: CASSLVAGVKDTQYF
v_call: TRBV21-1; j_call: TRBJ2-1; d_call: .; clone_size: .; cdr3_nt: TGTGCCAGCAGCGAAACCAGGGGGGAAGACGATGAGCAGTTCTTC; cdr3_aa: CASSETRGEDDEQFF
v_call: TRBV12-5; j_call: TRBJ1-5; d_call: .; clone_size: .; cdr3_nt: TGTGCTAGTGGTTTGGGGCAGGGGATTTCAGGAAGTGGCAATCAGCCCCAGCATTTT; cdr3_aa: CASGLGQGISGSGNQPQHF
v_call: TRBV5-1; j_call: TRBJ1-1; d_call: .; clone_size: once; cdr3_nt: TGCGCCAGCAGCTTGGAGGCAGGACTGAAAACTGAAGCTTTCTTT; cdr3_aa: CASSLEAGLKTEAFF
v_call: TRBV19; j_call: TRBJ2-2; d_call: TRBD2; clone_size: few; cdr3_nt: TGTGCCAGTAGTAATTTAGCGGGAAAGGGGGAGCTGTTTTTT; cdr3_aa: CASSNLAGKGELFF
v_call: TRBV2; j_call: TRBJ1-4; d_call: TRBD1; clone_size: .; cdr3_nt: TGTGCCAGCAGTCGACAGGGGGAGTGGGAAAAACTGTTTTTT; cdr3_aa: CASSRQGEWEKLFF
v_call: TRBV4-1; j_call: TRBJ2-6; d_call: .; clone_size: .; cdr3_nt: TGCGCCAGCAGCCAAGATCGTTTAAGGGGACACAGCTCTGGGGCCAACGTCCTGACTTTC; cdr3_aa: CASSQDRLRGHSSGANVLTF
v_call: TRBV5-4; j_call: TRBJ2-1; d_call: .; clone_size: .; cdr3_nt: TGTGCCAGCAGCTTGGACGCGACAGGCTACAATGAGCAGTTCTTC; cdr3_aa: CASSLDATGYNEQFF
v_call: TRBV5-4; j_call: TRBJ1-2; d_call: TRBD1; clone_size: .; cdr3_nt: TGTGCCAGCAGCGAGGGACAGGGCTATGGCTACACCTTC; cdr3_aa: CASSEGQGYGYTF
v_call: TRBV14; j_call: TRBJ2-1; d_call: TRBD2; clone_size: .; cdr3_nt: TGTGCCAGCAGCCGGACTAGGAACAATGAGCAGTTCTTC; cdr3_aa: CASSRTRNNEQFF
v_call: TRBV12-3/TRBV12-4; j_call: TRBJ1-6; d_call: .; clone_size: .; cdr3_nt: TGTGCCAGCAGCCCCGGACTAAATTCACCCCTCCACTTT; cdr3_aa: CASSPGLNSPLHF
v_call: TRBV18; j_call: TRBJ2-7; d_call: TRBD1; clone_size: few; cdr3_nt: TGTGCCAGCTCACCGTCCGGGACAGTCGAGCAGTACTTC; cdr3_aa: CASSPSGTVEQYF
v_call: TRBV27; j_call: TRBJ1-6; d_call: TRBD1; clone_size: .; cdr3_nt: TGTGCCAGCAGGGGACAGGAGGGGTCCAATTCACCCCTCCACTTT; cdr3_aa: CASRGQEGSNSPLHF
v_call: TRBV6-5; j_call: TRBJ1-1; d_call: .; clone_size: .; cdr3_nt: TGTGCCAGCAGTTACTGGGGGGATATGGGGACTGAAGCTTTCTTT; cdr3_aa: CASSYWGDMGTEAFF
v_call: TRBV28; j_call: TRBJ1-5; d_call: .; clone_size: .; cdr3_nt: TGTGCCAGCAGTCGAGGGTATAGCAATCAGCCCCAGCATTTT; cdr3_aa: CASSRGYSNQPQHF
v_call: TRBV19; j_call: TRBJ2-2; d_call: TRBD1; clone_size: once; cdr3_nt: TGTGCCAGTAGTGGCCGGGACAGGGGATACACCGGGGAGCTGTTTTTT; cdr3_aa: CASSGRDRGYTGELFF
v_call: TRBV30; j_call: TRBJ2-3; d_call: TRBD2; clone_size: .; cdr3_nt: TGTGCCTGGGCTACGACTAGCTCTAGTCATACGCAGTATTTT; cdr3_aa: CAWATTSSSHTQYF
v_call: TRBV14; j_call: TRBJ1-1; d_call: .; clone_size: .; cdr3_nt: TGTGCCAGCAGCACCTGGACAGCCGAGAACACTGAAGCTTTCTTT; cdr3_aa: CASSTWTAENTEAFF
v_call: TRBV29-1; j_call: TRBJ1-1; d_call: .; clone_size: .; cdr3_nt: TGCAGCGTTGGTCAGACCCGAGGGACTGAAGCTTTCTTT; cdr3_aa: CSVGQTRGTEAFF